This T cell receptor beta chain was captured in a study of identical twins. Overall study results and limits: Abundant beta clonotypes from cord blood bore fewer insertions; memory repertoires lacked this pattern. The authors drew conclusions from cross-sectional statistical analysis rather than following the same donors. Analyses of zero insertions could, in part, be confounded by invariant MAIT and iNKT cells.

As to this clonotype: No antigen is known for it.

A universal primer site was created by template switching, with the cDNA bearing unique molecular identifiers. TCRdb independently ran MiXCR on the 5' RACE reads; one entry per CDR3 protein. The top ten hold around 3.1% of the sample, which has a few hundred thousand distinct CDR3 sequences, approximately 10% seen once. These data were also reused for a study on yellow fever vaccine responses in identical twins.

The TCR was taken from a woman aged 18-29 years in good health. The sample taken for sequencing was PBMCs.

The CDR3 loop is CAWSISDHGELFF. The CDR3 nucleotides read TGTGCCTGGAGTATCTCAGATCACGGGGAGCTGTTTTTT. The chain has TRBV30 and TRBJ2-2; D unclear. V dropped 2 bases and J dropped 7 bases, with 11 bases sitting between them. CDR3 length: 13 residues. CDR1 is GTSNPN, CDR2 SVGIG, per germline (reference sequence). Full variable domain (outside the CDR3, taken from reference TRBV30 and TRBJ2-2): SQTIHQWPATLVQPVGSPLSLECTVEGTSNPNLYWYRQAAGRGLQLLFYSVGIGQISSEVPQNLSASRPQDRQFILSSKKLLLSDSGFYLCAWSISDHGELFFGEGSRLTVL.